This is a list of T cell receptor beta chains from one sample in a study of T cell responses to AZD1222 COVID-19 vaccine. The data were produced by immunoSEQ multiplex PCR, yet TCRdb's version contains in-frame clones alone and is incomplete. The sample carries 130,000 to 150,000 clones, just over 90% recorded once. The sequences come from peripheral blood, collected on day 0 of AZD1222 vaccination. Receptors were obtained from an adult in good health. Both conserved end residues are part of each CDR3. Fields, in order: J gene, V gene, clone size, CDR3 protein. Not all rows give a size; the values are once, few, many and, for expanded clones, a class.

J gene: TRBJ2-7
V gene: TRBV7-2
clone size: -
CDR3 protein: CASSKRASLEQYF

J gene: TRBJ2-2
V gene: TRBV5-1
clone size: -
CDR3 protein: CASRQNTGELFF

J gene: TRBJ2-5
V gene: TRBV9
clone size: -
CDR3 protein: CASSVDLRYQETQYF

J gene: TRBJ1-4
V gene: TRBV7-2
clone size: -
CDR3 protein: CASSQGWKKNEKLFF

J gene: TRBJ1-5
V gene: TRBV29-1
clone size: -
CDR3 protein: CSVEDTLGQPQHF

J gene: TRBJ2-3
V gene: TRBV2
clone size: -
CDR3 protein: CASTRSESTDTQYF

J gene: TRBJ2-5
V gene: TRBV7-6
clone size: -
CDR3 protein: CASSLAQTDATQYF

J gene: TRBJ2-1
V gene: TRBV5-5
clone size: -
CDR3 protein: CASSLGRAGTSVNEQFF

J gene: TRBJ2-7
V gene: TRBV3-1/TRBV3-2
clone size: -
CDR3 protein: CASSQGPGGYYEQYF

J gene: TRBJ1-6
V gene: TRBV2
clone size: -
CDR3 protein: CASLDAVSSGRPLHF

J gene: TRBJ2-6
V gene: TRBV30
clone size: -
CDR3 protein: CAWTRDRSSSGANVLTF

J gene: TRBJ2-6
V gene: TRBV6-6
clone size: few
CDR3 protein: CASSYSREGANVLTF

J gene: TRBJ1-6
V gene: TRBV15
clone size: -
CDR3 protein: CATSRDPNNYNSPLHF

J gene: TRBJ2-7
V gene: TRBV5-1
clone size: -
CDR3 protein: CASQRDRGYEQYF

J gene: TRBJ2-7
V gene: TRBV11-2
clone size: -
CDR3 protein: CASSYHPYEQYF

J gene: TRBJ2-7
V gene: TRBV6-4
clone size: -
CDR3 protein: CASSPAASSYEQYF

J gene: TRBJ2-1
V gene: TRBV5-1
clone size: -
CDR3 protein: CASSLSVGEQFF

J gene: TRBJ2-5
V gene: TRBV7-8
clone size: -
CDR3 protein: CASSFSIETQYF

J gene: TRBJ1-5
V gene: TRBV15
clone size: -
CDR3 protein: CATTPEAADINQPQHF

J gene: TRBJ2-7
V gene: TRBV5-1
clone size: -
CDR3 protein: CASSSGGDYEQYF

J gene: TRBJ1-2
V gene: TRBV25-1
clone size: -
CDR3 protein: CASRSHAGGDGYTF

J gene: TRBJ1-3
V gene: TRBV3-1/TRBV3-2
clone size: -
CDR3 protein: CASSQSGNTIYF

J gene: TRBJ1-4
V gene: TRBV19
clone size: -
CDR3 protein: CATTSGGLEKLFF

J gene: TRBJ2-7
V gene: TRBV15
clone size: -
CDR3 protein: CATSGGRGNSYEQYF

J gene: TRBJ2-7
V gene: TRBV15
clone size: -
CDR3 protein: CATSRDLNYEQYF

J gene: TRBJ2-7
V gene: TRBV30
clone size: -
CDR3 protein: CAWSVSGAAYEQYF

J gene: TRBJ1-3
V gene: TRBV9
clone size: few
CDR3 protein: CASSDTNSGNTIYF

J gene: TRBJ2-1
V gene: TRBV24-1
clone size: once
CDR3 protein: CATSGGGTGYNEQFF

J gene: TRBJ1-4
V gene: TRBV6-5
clone size: -
CDR3 protein: CASSLMGTGSEKLFF

J gene: TRBJ1-6
V gene: TRBV7-2
clone size: -
CDR3 protein: CASSGQNNSPLHF

J gene: TRBJ1-2
V gene: TRBV9
clone size: -
CDR3 protein: CASSVGGRGYTF

J gene: TRBJ2-5
V gene: TRBV14
clone size: -
CDR3 protein: CASSPDGGETQYF

J gene: TRBJ2-1
V gene: TRBV19
clone size: -
CDR3 protein: CASSTQLAGGGNEQFF

J gene: TRBJ1-1
V gene: TRBV21-1
clone size: -
CDR3 protein: CASSKDGGSAPEAFF

J gene: TRBJ2-1
V gene: TRBV9
clone size: -
CDR3 protein: CASSGQVGGNNEQFF

J gene: TRBJ2-5
V gene: TRBV25-1
clone size: -
CDR3 protein: CASSEYTGRKETQYF

J gene: TRBJ1-6
V gene: TRBV18
clone size: once
CDR3 protein: CASSPRAGENSPLHF

J gene: TRBJ2-7
V gene: TRBV18
clone size: -
CDR3 protein: CASSDRVGAYEQYF

J gene: TRBJ2-7
V gene: TRBV29-1
clone size: -
CDR3 protein: CSVDEGGTYEQYF

J gene: TRBJ2-7
V gene: TRBV13
clone size: once
CDR3 protein: CASSLFGEGGYEQYF

J gene: TRBJ1-5
V gene: TRBV19
clone size: -
CDR3 protein: CASSIRDGNQPQHF

J gene: TRBJ2-7
V gene: TRBV20-1
clone size: -
CDR3 protein: CSARAGSGQYF

J gene: TRBJ1-4
V gene: TRBV9
clone size: -
CDR3 protein: CASSVVGQGDEKLFF

J gene: TRBJ1-2
V gene: TRBV5-4
clone size: -
CDR3 protein: CVLPAPPASYGYTF

J gene: TRBJ1-2
V gene: TRBV5-1
clone size: -
CDR3 protein: CASSPAANYGYTF

J gene: TRBJ1-2
V gene: TRBV28
clone size: -
CDR3 protein: CASSLGTGRNYGYTF

J gene: TRBJ2-1
V gene: TRBV5-1
clone size: -
CDR3 protein: CASSLSSGAGNEQFF

J gene: TRBJ2-3
V gene: TRBV9
clone size: -
CDR3 protein: CASSVAARADTQYF

J gene: TRBJ2-1
V gene: TRBV19
clone size: once
CDR3 protein: CATRPASGRGGQFF

J gene: TRBJ1-2
V gene: TRBV5-1
clone size: -
CDR3 protein: CASSDKQGVGYGYTF

J gene: TRBJ2-7
V gene: TRBV7-9
clone size: -
CDR3 protein: CASSSTAGTGYEQYF

J gene: TRBJ1-4
V gene: TRBV6-2/TRBV6-3
clone size: -
CDR3 protein: CASSSRRTPFHKTNEKLFF

J gene: TRBJ1-2
V gene: TRBV19
clone size: once
CDR3 protein: CASSPSPGAIYGYTF